These 23 T cell receptor beta chains share one sample of origin, sequenced in a study of control samples from healthy donors and cancer patients. The protocol was immunoSEQ multiplex PCR, while the TCRdb copy is restricted to in-frame clones and leaves out a portion. The table includes 100,000 to 130,000 clones, about 80% detected once. Input material: blood. Receptors originate from a man younger than 35 in good health.

The CDR3 reads CASSPSLANNEQFF. In nucleotides, the CDR3 is TGTGCCAGCAGTCCGTCTCTAGCGAACAATGAGCAGTTCTTC. The rearrangement uses TRBV27 and TRBJ2-1, with D maybe TRBD2 (6 bases). Germline lookup yields CDR1 MNHEY and CDR2 SMNVEV (reference sequence). V lost 5 bases, J lost 5 bases, and 13 bases lay in between. This CDR3 is 14 amino acids long.

The rearrangement links TRBV30 to TRBJ1-5, with D uncertain. CDR1 is GTSNPN, CDR2 SVGIG, per germline (reference sequence). V was shortened by 1 base and J by 5 bases, with 12 bases between the two germline ends. CDR3 length: 14 residues. CDR3 DNA: TGTGCCTGGAGTGCCTGGGCAGTAGATCAGCCCCAGCATTTT. Protein sequence: CAWSAWAVDQPQHF.

This clone was seen just once. This chain connects TRBV7-8 to TRBJ1-2; 10 bases fit TRBD1. CDR1 and CDR2 (germline): SGHVS, FQNEAQ. This CDR3 contains 17 residues. The ends lost 4 bases at V and 5 bases at J; junction bases unmatched: 13. The CDR3 is CASSSSLRTGGRYGYTF. In DNA, the CDR3 is TGTGCCAGCAGCTCCAGTCTTAGGACAGGGGGACGATATGGCTACACCTTC.

This clone has a single count. V usage is TRBV30 and J usage is TRBJ1-5, with 8 bases identical to TRBD1. Per germline, CDR1 GTSNPN and CDR2 SVGIG (reference sequence). V gave up 2 bases and J gave up 4 bases; unmatched junction bases: 4. The CDR3 covers 14 residues. The DNA for the CDR3 is TGTGCCTGGAGTACCGGACAGGGTAATCAGCCCCAGCATTTT. This codes for CAWSTGQGNQPQHF.

This chain joins TRBV27 and TRBJ2-1; 8 bases map to TRBD2. V dropped 3 bases and J dropped 9; count of bases not matched to a gene: 4. Germline CDR1 and CDR2: MNHEY and SMNVEV (reference sequence). CDR3 length: 13 amino acids. CDR3 nucleotides: TGTGCCAGCAGTTTCGGGGGGGCTGGTGAGCAGTTCTTC. It translates to CASSFGGAGEQFF.

The CDR3 loop is CASSRTSGGAFVSLAKNIQYF. The CDR3 DNA reads TGTGCCAGCAGCCGGACTAGCGGGGGGGCCTTTGTATCATTAGCCAAAAACATTCAGTACTTC. The chain links TRBV3-1 (or the pseudogene TRBV3-2) to TRBJ2-4, with 15 bases matching TRBD2. CDR1 is LGHDT and CDR2 is YNNKEL in the germline V gene (reference sequence). V shed 4 bases, J shed 0 bases, and the junction held 13 bases outside the gene matches. The CDR3 is made up of 21 amino acids.

The CDR3 DNA sequence: TGCGCCAGCAGCGCCTGGACAGTAACTAACTATGGCTACACCTTC. Amino acids: CASSAWTVTNYGYTF. The chain combines TRBV5-1 with TRBJ1-2; TRBD1 is a possible D gene (6 bases). Between the trimmed V and J ends, which lost 4 bases and 0 bases, there was a span of 13 bases. The CDR3 totals 15 residues. The germline CDR1 and CDR2 sequences are SGHRS and YFSETQ.

This clone appeared once. The V call is TRBV4-1, the J call TRBJ1-1; D is uncertain. V lost 0 bases and J 3 bases, leaving 17 bases between the germline ends. The CDR3 is 17 residues long. Germline lookup yields CDR1 MGHRA and CDR2 YSYEKL. CDR3 sequence: CASSQEERDVGYTEAFF. CDR3 bases: TGCGCCAGCAGCCAAGAGGAGAGAGACGTAGGTTACACTGAAGCTTTCTTT.

The CDR3 spells CASSLGLLNTGELFF. The CDR3 nucleotides read TGCGCCAGCAGCTTGGGGCTTCTGAACACCGGGGAGCTGTTTTTT. The genes are TRBV5-1 and TRBJ2-2; D gene ambiguous. This CDR3 has 15 residues. Germline lookup yields CDR1 SGHRS and CDR2 YFSETQ. V was clipped by 0 bases and J by 1 base, with 7 bases between them.

The chain is built from TRBV11-3 and TRBJ1-1; no clear D. Germline V gene sequence: CDR1 SGHNT, CDR2 YENEEA. V lost 5 bases and J lost 2, with 9 bases in between. The CDR3 is 13 residues long. The CDR3 coding sequence is TGTGCCAGCAGCCTCGGGAGTAACACTGAAGCTTTCTTT. Amino acids: CASSLGSNTEAFF.

This clone was recorded a few times. The same CDR3 is also encoded by other DNA sequences in this sample. The rearrangement uses TRBV6-5 and TRBJ1-5; D might be TRBD1 (6 bases). The CDR3 length is 13 residues. V was cut by 7 bases and J by 5 bases, with 12 bases left in between. Germline V lookup: CDR1 MNHEY, CDR2 SVGAGI. The chain's CDR3 is CASNGQSYQPQHF. CDR3 coding DNA: TGTGCCAGCAACGGACAGTCCTATCAGCCCCAGCATTTT.

This chain connects TRBV7-2 to TRBJ1-2, with TRBD1 identical over 8 bases. Per the germline V gene, CDR1 is SGHTA and CDR2 is FQGNSA. The ends lost 4 bases at V and 5 bases at J; junction bases unmatched: 9. There are 15 residues in the CDR3. The CDR3 region has the DNA TGTGCCAGCAGCTCCGGGGACAGGCCGTTGTATGGCTACACCTTC. Its protein product is CASSSGDRPLYGYTF.

The chain is built from TRBV9 and TRBJ1-1, with TRBD1 matching 8 bases. CDR3 length equals 15 residues. Trimming cost V 4 bases and J 3 bases; bases outside gene matches: 8. In germline, CDR1 is SGDLS, CDR2 YYNGEE. CDR3 sequence reads: CASSPTGASHTEAFF. DNA for the CDR3: TGTGCCAGCAGCCCGACAGGGGCCTCTCACACTGAAGCTTTCTTT.

This chain uses TRBV12-2 with TRBJ2-5; the listed D gene, TRBD2, was not tested against the DNA. TRBV12-2 counts as a pseudogene. The CDR3 spans 15 residues. The CDR3 is CEMEGRSPPRETQYF. For the CDR3, the DNA is TGTGAGATGGAGGGCAGGTCCCCCCCGAGGGAGACCCAGTACTTC.

V and J are TRBV19 and TRBJ1-1; TRBD1 matches 10 bases. Trimming removed 2 bases from V and 6 bases from J; junction bases left unmatched: 6. The CDR3 loop spans 15 amino acids. The germline CDR1 and CDR2 sequences are LNHDA and SQIVND (reference sequence). Written as DNA, the CDR3 is TGTGCCAGTAGTATACTGACAGGGGGCAACCCTGAAGCTTTCTTT. Protein product: CASSILTGGNPEAFF.

The rearrangement links TRBV11-2 to TRBJ2-1; D may be TRBD1 (6 bases). The V end was cut by 1 base, the J end by 2 bases, with 15 bases between. Germline V lookup: CDR1 SGHAT, CDR2 FQNNGV. The CDR3 length is 17 residues. CDR3 in DNA: TGTGCCAGCAGCTTAGGCCCGACAGGCACGACCTACAATGAGCAGTTCTTC. It yields the protein CASSLGPTGTTYNEQFF.

The chain couples TRBV7-9 to TRBJ1-1; D gene ambiguous. The CDR3 totals 14 residues. The germline CDR1 and CDR2 sequences are SEHNR and FQNEAQ (reference sequence). With 5 bases removed from V and 3 bases from J, the gap between germline ends came to 13 bases. CDR3 region: CASSPTGEYTEAFF. CDR3 coding DNA: TGTGCCAGCAGCCCAACCGGCGAGTACACTGAAGCTTTCTTT.

The chain employs TRBV7-6 and TRBJ2-2, with 7 bases matching TRBD1. After removal of 1 base from V and 8 bases from J, the junction contained 10 bases not matched to a gene. This CDR3 spans 16 amino acids. CDR1 and CDR2 (germline): SGHVS, FNYEAQ. CDR3 in amino acids: CASSLVTGIVSGELFF. The CDR3 DNA follows: TGTGCCAGCAGCTTAGTGACAGGGATCGTCTCAGGGGAGCTGTTTTTT. Combining the CDR3 with reference TRBV7-6 and TRBJ2-2 gives the whole variable domain GAGVSQSPRYKVTKRGQDVALRCDPISGHVSLYWYRQALGQGPEFLTYFNYEAQQDKSGLPNDRFSAERPEGSISTLTIQRTEQRDSAMYRCASSLVTGIVSGELFFGEGSRLTVL.

The V gene is TRBV6-5, the J gene TRBJ1-2; unclear D gene. Germline V gene lookup returns CDR1 MNHEY and CDR2 SVGAGI. Trimming shortened V by 5 bases and J by 2 bases, and 9 bases separated the two germline ends. This CDR3 is built from 13 residues. Written as DNA, the CDR3 is TGTGCCAGCAGTAACCTCCTCAACTATGGCTACACCTTC. Translated: CASSNLLNYGYTF.

The genes are TRBV24-1 and TRBJ2-5; D may correspond to TRBD1 or TRBD2 (6 bases each). V gave up 12 bases and J gave up 6 bases, with 22 bases separating them. This CDR3 contains 14 residues. Germline V gene lookup returns CDR1 KGHDR and CDR2 SFDVKD. In nucleotides, the CDR3 is TGTGCCGAGGTCCCTCCGGGGGCGTCAAAGACCCAGTACTTC. It encodes CAEVPPGASKTQYF.

The chain combines TRBV2 with TRBJ1-3, with 8 bases identical to TRBD1. There are 15 residues in the CDR3. With 5 bases clipped from V and 2 bases from J, the junction kept 5 bases outside the gene matches. Germline lookup yields CDR1 SNHLY and CDR2 FYNNEI. The CDR3 DNA is TGTGCCAGCAGTCATGTACAGGGGGCTGGAAACACCATATATTTT. It codes for CASSHVQGAGNTIYF.

The rearrangement uses TRBV4-2 and TRBJ2-1; possible D gene TRBD2, 6 bases. With 0 bases removed from V and 8 bases from J, the gap between germline ends came to 17 bases. This CDR3 region has 16 residues. Germline V gene data show CDR1 as LGHNA and CDR2 as YNFKEQ. CDR3 region: CASSQDATAGFDEQFF. CDR3 DNA sequence: TGTGCCAGCAGCCAAGACGCGACGGCGGGGTTCGATGAGCAGTTCTTC.

V is TRBV29-1 and J is TRBJ1-3; a weak D match, TRBD1 (5 bases). The CDR3 consists of 13 residues. Trimming cost V 3 bases and J 4 bases, with 10 bases left between them. Germline values: CDR1 SQVTM, CDR2 ANQGSEA. In DNA form, the CDR3 reads TGCAGCGTTGAGCGAGGGGACGGAAACACCATATATTTT. This gives the protein CSVERGDGNTIYF.